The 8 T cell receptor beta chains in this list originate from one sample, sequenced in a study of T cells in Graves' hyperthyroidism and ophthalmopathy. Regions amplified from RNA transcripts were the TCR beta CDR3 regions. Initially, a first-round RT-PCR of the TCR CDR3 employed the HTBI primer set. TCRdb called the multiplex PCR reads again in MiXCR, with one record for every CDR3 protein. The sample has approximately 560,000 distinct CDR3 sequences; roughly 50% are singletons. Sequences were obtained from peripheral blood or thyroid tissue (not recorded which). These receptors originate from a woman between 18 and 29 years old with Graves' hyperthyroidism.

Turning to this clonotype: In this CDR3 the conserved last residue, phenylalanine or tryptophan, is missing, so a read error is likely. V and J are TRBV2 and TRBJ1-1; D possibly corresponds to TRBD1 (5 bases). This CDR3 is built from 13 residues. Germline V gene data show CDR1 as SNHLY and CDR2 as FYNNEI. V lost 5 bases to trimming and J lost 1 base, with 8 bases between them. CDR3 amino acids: CASSRQRNTEAFV. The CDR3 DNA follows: TGTGCCAGCAGTAGACAGAGGAACACTGAAGCTTTCGTT.

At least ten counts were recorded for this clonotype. The CDR3 reads CATSRDLGPGGNTIYF. The CDR3 DNA follows: TGTGCCACCAGCAGAGATCTGGGCCCCGGGGGAAACACCATATATTTT. The chain recombines TRBV15 with TRBJ1-3; unclear D gene. CDR1 is LNHNV and CDR2 is YYDKDF in the germline V gene (reference sequence). The CDR3 has 16 residues. V dropped 0 bases and J dropped 4 bases, with 13 bases sitting between them.

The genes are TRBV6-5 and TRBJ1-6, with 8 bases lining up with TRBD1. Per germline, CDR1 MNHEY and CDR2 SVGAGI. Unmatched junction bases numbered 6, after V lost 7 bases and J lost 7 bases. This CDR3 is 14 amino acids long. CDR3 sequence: CASTRTGINSPLHF. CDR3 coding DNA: TGTGCCAGCACCAGGACAGGGATAAATTCACCCCTCCACTTT.

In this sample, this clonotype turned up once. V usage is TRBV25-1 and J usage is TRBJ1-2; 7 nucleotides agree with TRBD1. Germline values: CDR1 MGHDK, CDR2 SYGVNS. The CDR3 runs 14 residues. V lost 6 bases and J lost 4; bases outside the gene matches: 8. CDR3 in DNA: TGTGCCAGCAGGGTTGGGACAGACTTCTATGGCTACACCTTC. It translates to CASRVGTDFYGYTF.

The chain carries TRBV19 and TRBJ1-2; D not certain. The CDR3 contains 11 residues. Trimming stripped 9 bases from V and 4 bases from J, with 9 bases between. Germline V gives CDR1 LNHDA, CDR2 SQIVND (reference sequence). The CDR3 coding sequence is TGTGCCAGCTCATACTTCTATGGCTACACCTTC. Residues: CASSYFYGYTF.

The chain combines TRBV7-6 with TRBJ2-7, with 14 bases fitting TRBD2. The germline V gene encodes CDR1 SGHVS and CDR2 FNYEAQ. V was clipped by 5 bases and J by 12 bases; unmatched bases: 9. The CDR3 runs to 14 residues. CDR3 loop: CASSETSGRAVAYF. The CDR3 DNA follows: TGTGCCAGCAGCGAGACTAGCGGGAGGGCCGTTGCGTACTTC.

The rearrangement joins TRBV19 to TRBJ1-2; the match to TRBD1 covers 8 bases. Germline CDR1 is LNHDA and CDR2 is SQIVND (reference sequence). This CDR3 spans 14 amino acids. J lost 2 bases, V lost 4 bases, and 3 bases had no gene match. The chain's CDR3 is CASSRTGSNYGYTF. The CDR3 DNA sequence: TGTGCCAGTAGTAGGACAGGGTCCAACTATGGCTACACCTTC.

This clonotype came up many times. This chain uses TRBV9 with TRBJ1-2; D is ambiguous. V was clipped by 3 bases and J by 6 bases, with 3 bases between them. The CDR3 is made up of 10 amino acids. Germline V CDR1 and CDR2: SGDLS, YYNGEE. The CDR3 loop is CASSGNGYTF. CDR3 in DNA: TGTGCCAGCAGCGGTAATGGCTACACCTTC.